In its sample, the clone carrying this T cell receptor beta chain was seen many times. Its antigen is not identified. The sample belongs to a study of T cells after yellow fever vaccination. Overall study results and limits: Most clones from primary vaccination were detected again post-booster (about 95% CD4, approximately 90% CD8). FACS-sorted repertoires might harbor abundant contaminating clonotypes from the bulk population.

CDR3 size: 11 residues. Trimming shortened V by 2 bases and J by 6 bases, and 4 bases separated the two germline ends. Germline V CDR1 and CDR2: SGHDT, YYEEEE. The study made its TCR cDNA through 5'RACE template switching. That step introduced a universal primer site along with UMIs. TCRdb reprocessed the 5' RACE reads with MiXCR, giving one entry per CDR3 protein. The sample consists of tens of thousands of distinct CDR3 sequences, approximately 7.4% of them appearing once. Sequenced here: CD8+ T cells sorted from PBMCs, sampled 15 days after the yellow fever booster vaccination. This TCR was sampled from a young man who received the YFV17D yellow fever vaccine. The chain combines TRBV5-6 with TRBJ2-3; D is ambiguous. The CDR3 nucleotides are TGTGCCAGCAGCTTTATCGATACGCAGTATTTT. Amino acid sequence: CASSFIDTQYF.